The 23 T cell receptor beta chains listed next were all sequenced from one sample in a study of response to subunit inactivated influenza vaccine. TCRdb passed the RT-PCR reads through MiXCR, listing each CDR3 protein once. The table records hundreds of thousands of distinct CDR3 sequences, about 15% of them present only once. The source material was PBMCs from blood, sampled roughly 12 days after vaccination. Every receptor here comes from a man aged 45-65 years who received an inactivated influenza vaccine.

The rearrangement links TRBV12-3 or TRBV12-4 to TRBJ1-6; a weak D match, TRBD1 (6 bases). The V end lost 2 bases, the J end lost 6 bases, and 8 bases lay between the germline ends. The CDR3 sequence is 14 residues long. CDR3 region: CASSLSGVNSPLHF. CDR3 nucleotides: TGTGCCAGCAGTTTATCAGGGGTTAATTCACCCCTCCACTTT.

This clonotype was found a few times. The chain uses TRBV12-3 or TRBV12-4 and TRBJ2-1, with 10 bases that match TRBD1. The CDR3 sequence is 14 residues long. J lost 8 bases, V lost 3 bases, and 4 bases had no gene match. The CDR3 protein is CASSFVGQGDEQFF. The CDR3 region has the DNA TGTGCCAGCAGTTTCGTTGGACAGGGGGATGAGCAGTTCTTC.

The rearrangement joins TRBV12-3 or TRBV12-4 to TRBJ1-1; D call uncertain. With 3 bases removed from V and 7 bases from J, the gap between germline ends came to 12 bases. CDR3 length equals 13 residues. The CDR3 sequence is CASSFPGTGEAFF. CDR3 nucleotides: TGTGCCAGCAGTTTTCCTGGAACGGGTGAAGCTTTCTTT.

Ten or more counts support this clonotype. The rearrangement uses TRBV7-2 and TRBJ2-3; TRBD2 agrees at 12 bases. The trim removed 8 bases at V and 0 bases at J, leaving 3 bases unmatched. In germline, CDR1 is SGHTA, CDR2 FQGNSA. This CDR3 has 15 amino acids. CDR3 loop: CASGLAGGSTDTQYF. As DNA, the CDR3 is TGTGCCAGCGGTCTAGCGGGGGGGAGCACAGATACGCAGTATTTT.

The gene calls are TRBV7-2 and TRBJ2-7, with D hard to call. CDR1 and CDR2 from the germline V gene are SGHTA and FQGNSA. Trimming shortened V by 5 bases and J by 3 bases, and 11 bases separated the two germline ends. This CDR3 spans 13 amino acids. CDR3 sequence reads: CASSQIGSYEQYF. As DNA, the CDR3 is TGTGCCAGCAGCCAGATAGGCAGCTACGAGCAGTACTTC.

This clonotype was observed a handful of times. V is TRBV20-1 and J is TRBJ2-7; D is perhaps TRBD1 (6 bases). V lost 1 base and J 4 bases, leaving 14 bases between the germline ends. CDR1 and CDR2 from the germline V gene are DFQATT and SNEGSKA (reference sequence). This CDR3 region has 14 residues. CDR3 sequence reads: CSARGRTAFYEQYF. In DNA form, the CDR3 reads TGCAGTGCTAGAGGGAGGACAGCATTTTACGAGCAGTACTTC.

This clonotype appeared a few times. The V call is TRBV9, the J call TRBJ1-2; D not resolved. There are 15 residues in the CDR3. Germline V gene data show CDR1 as SGDLS and CDR2 as YYNGEE. Trimming left V 0 bases short and J 0 bases short, with 9 bases between. The CDR3 nucleotides are TGTGCCAGCAGCGTAGGGGCCTCAGCTAACTATGGCTACACCTTC. It translates to CASSVGASANYGYTF. The variable domain in full, completed from reference TRBV9 and TRBJ1-2, reads DSGVTQTPKHLITATGQRVTLRCSPRSGDLSVYWYQQSLDQGLQFLIQYYNGEERAKGNILERFSAQQFPDLHSELNLSSLELGDSALYFCASSVGASANYGYTFGSGTRLTVV.

This clonotype was recorded a few times. The rearrangement links TRBV30 to TRBJ2-3, with 7 bases that match TRBD1. V was clipped by 4 bases and J by 2 bases; unmatched bases: 9. The CDR3 covers 15 residues. Germline CDR1 and CDR2: GTSNPN and SVGIG (reference sequence). As DNA, the CDR3 is TGTGCCTGGAAAGTCCCAGGGGGAAACACAGATACGCAGTATTTT. It yields the protein CAWKVPGGNTDTQYF.

As regards this clonotype: Given a much more abundant clone one base away, this may be a read error. The rearrangement uses TRBV12-3 or TRBV12-4 and TRBJ2-1; weak D call: TRBD1 (6 bases). The CDR3 covers 15 residues. The CDR3 sequence is CASRPPGHMLGEQVF. CDR3 in DNA: TGTGCCAGCAGACCTCCGGGACACATGTTGGGTGAGCAGGTCTTC.

The V gene is TRBV28, the J gene TRBJ2-7, with TRBD1 as a possible D gene (6 bases). V lost 2 bases and J lost 4, with 15 bases in between. Germline CDR1 reads MDHEN; CDR2 reads SYDVKM. The CDR3 length is 15 residues. The CDR3 nucleotides are TGTGCCAGCAGTTTAACACAGGGACCCCCTTACGAGCAGTACTTC. Its translation is CASSLTQGPPYEQYF.

This clonotype has ten or more counts. J is TRBJ2-7 and V is TRBV19, with D perhaps assigned TRBD1 or TRBD2 (8 bases each). Trimming took off 5 bases at V and 3 bases at J, with 29 bases between the two ends. Germline-derived CDR1 and CDR2 are LNHDA and SQIVND (reference sequence). This CDR3 has 19 residues. CDR3 loop: CASSPAGGLVKRGSYEQYF. DNA for the CDR3: TGTGCCAGTAGTCCGGCAGGGGGCTTGGTCAAGCGGGGGAGCTACGAGCAGTACTTC.

This clonotype was seen a few times. The chain couples TRBV12-3 or TRBV12-4 to TRBJ2-7, with D maybe TRBD2 (6 bases). V was trimmed by 6 bases and J by 2 bases, leaving 8 bases between them. The length of the CDR3 is 12 residues. As DNA, the CDR3 is TGTGCCAGCAGGCGGGGCACCTACGAGCAGTACTTC. Translated, it gives CASRRGTYEQYF.

The chain links TRBV12-3 or TRBV12-4 to TRBJ2-6; 10 positions agree with TRBD1. The CDR3 length is 19 residues. Here the CDR3 DNA reads TGTACCCTCAGTTTTTGGTCGACAGGGGGCGAACCTGGGGCCAACGTCCTGACTTTC. It is translated as CTLSFWSTGGEPGANVLTF.

This sequence joins TRBV28 and TRBJ1-2; a weak D match, TRBD1 (6 bases). CDR3 length: 11 amino acids. V lost 5 bases, J lost 8 bases, and 9 bases lay in between. CDR1 is MDHEN, CDR2 SYDVKM, per germline. The CDR3: CASSDRQGYTF. The CDR3 DNA sequence: TGTGCCAGCAGTGACAGGCAGGGCTACACCTTC.

The chain combines TRBV28 with TRBJ2-7; TRBD1 agrees at 7 bases. The CDR3 spans 14 residues. V shed 7 bases and J 5 bases; nucleotides not matched to a gene: 11. From germline, CDR1 is MDHEN and CDR2 SYDVKM. The CDR3 loop is CASTLQGNLHEQYF. The CDR3 bases are TGTGCCAGCACCTTACAGGGGAATCTCCACGAGCAGTACTTC.

This sequence joins TRBV20-1 and TRBJ2-2, with a tentative D call TRBD2 (6 bases). V lost 0 bases and J 3 bases, leaving 11 bases between the germline ends. CDR1 is DFQATT, CDR2 SNEGSKA, per germline (reference sequence). The CDR3 is 15 amino acids. The CDR3 here is CSARDGRGDTGELFF. The CDR3 DNA follows: TGCAGTGCTAGAGATGGGCGGGGAGACACCGGGGAGCTGTTTTTT.

This clonotype has more than one count but fewer than ten. The chain has TRBV6-2 or TRBV6-3 and TRBJ2-5, with 7 bases that match TRBD1. The V gene end was trimmed by 1 base and the J gene end by 5 bases; junction bases not matched to a gene: 10. Looked up from germline, CDR1 is MNHEY and CDR2 is SVGEGT. This CDR3 has 16 residues. CDR3 sequence: CASSYYGLGRGETQYF. The DNA of the CDR3 is TGTGCCAGCAGTTACTACGGTCTCGGCAGGGGGGAGACCCAGTACTTC.

This chain connects TRBV7-2 to TRBJ2-3; TRBD2 matches 9 bases. Germline V lookup: CDR1 SGHTA, CDR2 FQGNSA. V gave up 1 base and J gave up 4 bases; unmatched junction bases: 3. The CDR3 contains 15 residues. In DNA form, the CDR3 reads TGTGCCAGCAGCTTAGTTAGCGGGAGTGCAGATACGCAGTATTTT. Amino acid sequence: CASSLVSGSADTQYF.

V is TRBV5-1 and J is TRBJ2-3; 12 bases are shared with TRBD2. Germline lookup yields CDR1 SGHRS and CDR2 YFSETQ. The CDR3 runs to 20 residues. V shed 0 bases and J 2 bases; nucleotides not matched to a gene: 13. CDR3 nucleotide sequence: TGCGCCAGCAGCTTGGACGGCTTTGGACTAGCGGGAAGGGTCACAGATACGCAGTATTTT. Protein: CASSLDGFGLAGRVTDTQYF. The full variable domain, rest sourced from reference TRBV5-1 and TRBJ2-3, is KAGVTQTPRYLIKTRGQQVTLSCSPISGHRSVSWYQQTPGQGLQFLFEYFSETQRNKGNFPGRFSGRQFSNSRSEMNVSTLELGDSALYLCASSLDGFGLAGRVTDTQYFGPGTRLTVL.

The J gene is TRBJ2-1, the V gene TRBV3-1; maybe TRBD2 (6 bases). The V gene lost 4 bases and the J gene lost 2 bases, with 18 bases spanning the gap. The germline gives CDR1 LGHDT, CDR2 YNNKEL (reference sequence). The CDR3 totals 17 residues. The CDR3 coding sequence is TGTGCCAGCAGCCGGAATAGTGGTAGCGGAGCCTACAATGAGCAGTTCTTC. Its translation is CASSRNSGSGAYNEQFF.

The genes are TRBV20-1 and TRBJ2-3; no clear D. Germline loops: CDR1 DFQATT, CDR2 SNEGSKA (reference sequence). V dropped 3 bases and J dropped 2 bases, with 6 bases sitting between them. This CDR3 has 12 amino acids. Here the CDR3 reads CSASGNTDTQYF. CDR3 nucleotide sequence: TGCAGTGCTAGCGGTAACACAGATACGCAGTATTTT.

This clonotype was found a few times. The rearrangement links TRBV6-5 to TRBJ2-3, with D uncertain. Trimming shortened V by 5 bases and J by 11 bases, and 11 bases separated the two germline ends. The CDR3 loop spans 11 amino acids. Germline V gene lookup returns CDR1 MNHEY and CDR2 SVGAGI. Here the CDR3 reads CASSPGWGQYF. Written as DNA, the CDR3 is TGTGCCAGCAGTCCCGGGTGGGGGCAGTATTTT.

The chain recombines TRBV10-3 with TRBJ2-5; D remains ambiguous. CDR1 and CDR2 from the germline V gene are ENHRY and SYGVKD. V lost 3 bases to trimming and J lost 4 bases, with 6 bases between them. The CDR3 is made up of 12 amino acids. The CDR3 sequence: CAISDKVETQYF. The CDR3 region has the DNA TGTGCCATCAGTGATAAGGTAGAGACCCAGTACTTC.